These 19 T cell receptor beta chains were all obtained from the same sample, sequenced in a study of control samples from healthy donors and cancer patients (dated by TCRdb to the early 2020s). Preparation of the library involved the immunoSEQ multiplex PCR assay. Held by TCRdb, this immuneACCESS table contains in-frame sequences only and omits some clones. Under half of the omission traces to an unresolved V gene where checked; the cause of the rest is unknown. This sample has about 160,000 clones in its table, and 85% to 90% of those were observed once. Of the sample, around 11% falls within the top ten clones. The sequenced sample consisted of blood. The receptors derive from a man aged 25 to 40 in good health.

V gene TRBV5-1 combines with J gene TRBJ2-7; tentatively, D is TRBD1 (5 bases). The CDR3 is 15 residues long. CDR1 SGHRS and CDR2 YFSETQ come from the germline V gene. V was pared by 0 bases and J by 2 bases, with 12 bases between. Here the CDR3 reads CASSLVSTGTYEQYF. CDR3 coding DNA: TGCGCCAGCAGCTTGGTGTCAACAGGCACCTACGAGCAGTACTTC. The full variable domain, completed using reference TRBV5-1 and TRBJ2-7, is KAGVTQTPRYLIKTRGQQVTLSCSPISGHRSVSWYQQTPGQGLQFLFEYFSETQRNKGNFPGRFSGRQFSNSRSEMNVSTLELGDSALYLCASSLVSTGTYEQYFGPGTRLTVT.

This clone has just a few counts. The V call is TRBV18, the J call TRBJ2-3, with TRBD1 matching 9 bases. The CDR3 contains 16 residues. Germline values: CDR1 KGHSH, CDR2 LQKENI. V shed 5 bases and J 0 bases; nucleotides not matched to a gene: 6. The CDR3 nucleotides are TGTGCCAGCTCAAGAACAGGGGGCTTTAGCACAGATACGCAGTATTTT. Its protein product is CASSRTGGFSTDTQYF.

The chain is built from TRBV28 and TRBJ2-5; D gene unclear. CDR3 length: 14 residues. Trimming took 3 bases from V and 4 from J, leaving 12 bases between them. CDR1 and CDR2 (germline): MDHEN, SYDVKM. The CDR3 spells CASSLGSSRETQYF. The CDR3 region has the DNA TGTGCCAGCAGTTTGGGCAGCTCGCGAGAGACCCAGTACTTC.

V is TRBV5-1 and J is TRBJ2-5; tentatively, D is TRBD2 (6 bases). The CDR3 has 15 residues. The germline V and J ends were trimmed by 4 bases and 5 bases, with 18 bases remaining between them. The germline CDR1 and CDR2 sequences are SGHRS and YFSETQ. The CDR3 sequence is CASSIGPSSGETQYF. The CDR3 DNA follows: TGCGCCAGCAGCATCGGACCCTCGAGCGGGGAGACCCAGTACTTC.

The CDR3 loop reads CAISDRVGNTEAFF. CDR3 coding DNA: TGTGCCATCAGTGACCGGGTGGGTAACACTGAAGCTTTCTTT. V is TRBV10-3 and J is TRBJ1-1; D is ambiguous. The CDR3 is 14 amino acids. Trimming removed 3 bases at V and 2 bases at J, with 10 bases between. CDR1 is ENHRY, CDR2 SYGVKD, per germline.

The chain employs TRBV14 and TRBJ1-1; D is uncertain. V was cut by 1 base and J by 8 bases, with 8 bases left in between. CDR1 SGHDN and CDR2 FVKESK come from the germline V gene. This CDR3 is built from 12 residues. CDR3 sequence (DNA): TGTGCCAGCAGCCAAGTGGTAAGGGAAGCTTTCTTT. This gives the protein CASSQVVREAFF.

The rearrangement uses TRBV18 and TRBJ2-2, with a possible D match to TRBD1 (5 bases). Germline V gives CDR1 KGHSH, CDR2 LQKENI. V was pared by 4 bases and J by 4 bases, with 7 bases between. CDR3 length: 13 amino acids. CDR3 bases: TGTGCCAGCTCACAGCAGGGCACCGGGGAGCTGTTTTTT. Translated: CASSQQGTGELFF. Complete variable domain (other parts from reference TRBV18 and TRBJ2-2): NAGVMQNPRHLVRRRGQEARLRCSPMKGHSHVYWYRQLPEEGLKFMVYLQKENIIDESGMPKERFSAEFPKEGPSILRIQQVVRGDSAAYFCASSQQGTGELFFGEGSRLTVL.

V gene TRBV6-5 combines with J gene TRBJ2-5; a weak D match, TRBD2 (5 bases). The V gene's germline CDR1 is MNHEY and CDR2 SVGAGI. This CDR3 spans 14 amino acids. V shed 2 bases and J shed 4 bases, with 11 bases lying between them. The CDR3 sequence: CASSYGRRSETQYF. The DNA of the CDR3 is TGTGCCAGCAGTTACGGGAGACGGTCAGAGACCCAGTACTTC.

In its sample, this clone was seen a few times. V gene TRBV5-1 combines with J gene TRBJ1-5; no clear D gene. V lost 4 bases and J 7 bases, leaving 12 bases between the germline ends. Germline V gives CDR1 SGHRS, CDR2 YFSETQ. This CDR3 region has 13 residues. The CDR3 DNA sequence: TGCGCCAGCAGCCCCGAACCGGGCCAGCCCCAGCATTTT. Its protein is CASSPEPGQPQHF.

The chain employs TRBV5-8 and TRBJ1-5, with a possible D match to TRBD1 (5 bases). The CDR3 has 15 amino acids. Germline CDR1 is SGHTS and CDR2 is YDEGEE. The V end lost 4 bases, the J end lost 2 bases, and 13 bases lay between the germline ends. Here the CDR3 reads CASSRTSEGNQPQHF. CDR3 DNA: TGTGCCAGCAGCCGGACATCGGAGGGCAATCAGCCCCAGCATTTT.

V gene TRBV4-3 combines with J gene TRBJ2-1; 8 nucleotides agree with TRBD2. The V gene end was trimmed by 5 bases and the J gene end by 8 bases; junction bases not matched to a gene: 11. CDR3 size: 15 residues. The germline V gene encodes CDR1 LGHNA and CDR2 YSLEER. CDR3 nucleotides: TGCGCCAGCAGCTACGGAGGGACTAGGGGCTATGAGCAGTTCTTC. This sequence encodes CASSYGGTRGYEQFF.

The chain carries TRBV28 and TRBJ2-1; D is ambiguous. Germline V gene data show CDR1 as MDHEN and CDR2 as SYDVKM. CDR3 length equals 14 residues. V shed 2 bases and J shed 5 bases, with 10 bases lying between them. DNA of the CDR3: TGTGCCAGCAGTTTAGGTGGACGGGACAATGAGCAGTTCTTC. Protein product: CASSLGGRDNEQFF.

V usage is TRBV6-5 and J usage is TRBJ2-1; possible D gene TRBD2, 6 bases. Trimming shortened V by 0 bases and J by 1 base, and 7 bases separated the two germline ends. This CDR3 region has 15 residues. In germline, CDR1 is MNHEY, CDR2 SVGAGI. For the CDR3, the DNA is TGTGCCAGCAGTTACTCGGGGGGTTCCTACAATGAGCAGTTCTTC. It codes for CASSYSGGSYNEQFF.

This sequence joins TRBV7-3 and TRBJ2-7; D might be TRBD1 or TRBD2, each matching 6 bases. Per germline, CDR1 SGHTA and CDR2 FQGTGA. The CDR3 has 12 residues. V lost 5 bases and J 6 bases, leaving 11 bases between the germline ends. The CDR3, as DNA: TGTGCCAGCAGCCATCCGGGGGCCGAGCAGTACTTC. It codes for CASSHPGAEQYF.

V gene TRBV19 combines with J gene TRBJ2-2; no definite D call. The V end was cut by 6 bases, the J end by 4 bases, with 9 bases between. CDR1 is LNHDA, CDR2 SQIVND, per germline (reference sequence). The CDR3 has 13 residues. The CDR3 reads CASSPIVTGELFF. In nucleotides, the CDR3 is TGTGCCAGTAGCCCCATCGTCACCGGGGAGCTGTTTTTT. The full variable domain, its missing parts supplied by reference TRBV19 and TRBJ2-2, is DGGITQSPKYLFRKEGQNVTLSCEQNLNHDAMYWYRQDPGQGLRLIYYSQIVNDFQKGDIAEGYSVSREKKESFPLTVTSAQKNPTAFYLCASSPIVTGELFFGEGSRLTVL.

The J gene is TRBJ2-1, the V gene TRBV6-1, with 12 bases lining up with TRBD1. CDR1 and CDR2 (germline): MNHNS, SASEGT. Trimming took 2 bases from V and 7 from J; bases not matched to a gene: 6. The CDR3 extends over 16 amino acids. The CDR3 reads CASSEPGTGGKNEQFF. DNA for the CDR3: TGTGCCAGCAGTGAACCCGGGACAGGGGGCAAAAATGAGCAGTTCTTC.

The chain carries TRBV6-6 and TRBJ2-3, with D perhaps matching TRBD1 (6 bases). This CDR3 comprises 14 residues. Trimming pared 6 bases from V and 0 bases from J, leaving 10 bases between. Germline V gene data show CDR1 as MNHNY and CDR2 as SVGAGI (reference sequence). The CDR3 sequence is CASSGQLSTDTQYF. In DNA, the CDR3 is TGTGCCAGCAGCGGACAGCTCAGCACAGATACGCAGTATTTT.

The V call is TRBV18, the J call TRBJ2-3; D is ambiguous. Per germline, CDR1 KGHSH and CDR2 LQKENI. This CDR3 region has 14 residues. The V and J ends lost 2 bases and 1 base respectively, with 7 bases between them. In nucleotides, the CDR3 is TGTGCCAGCTCACCAATAATCGGCACAGATACGCAGTATTTT. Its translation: CASSPIIGTDTQYF.

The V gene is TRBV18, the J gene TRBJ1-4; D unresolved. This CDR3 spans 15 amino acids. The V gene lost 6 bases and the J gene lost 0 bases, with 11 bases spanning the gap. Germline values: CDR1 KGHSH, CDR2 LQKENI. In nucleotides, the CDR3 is TGTGCCAGCTCGGCGTTCACAGCAACTAATGAAAAACTGTTTTTT. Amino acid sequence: CASSAFTATNEKLFF.